This T cell receptor beta chain emerged from a study of molecular identifiers for immune sequencing clone quantification. After removal of 3 bases from V and 10 bases from J, the junction contained 5 bases not matched to a gene. Germline-derived CDR1 and CDR2 are MNHEY and SVGEGT. The CDR3 covers 13 residues. TCRdb passed the PCR reads through MiXCR, listing each CDR3 protein once. The sample contains around 470,000 distinct CDR3 sequences, about a fifth of which appear only once. This clonotype has a handful of counts. The material sequenced was naive CD8+ T cells from blood, with Jurkat cell RNA spiked in. Subset described: FACS-sorted CD8+CD4-CCR7+CD45RA+ naive T cells. This chain joins TRBV6-2 or TRBV6-3 and TRBJ1-4; TRBD1 aligns across 7 bases. The TCR sequence derives from a human donor in good health. Some libraries in this study had Jurkat cell RNA spiked in. DNA of the CDR3: TGTGCCAGCAGTTATGGGACAGCGGCAAAACTGTTTTTT. Protein: CASSYGTAAKLFF.